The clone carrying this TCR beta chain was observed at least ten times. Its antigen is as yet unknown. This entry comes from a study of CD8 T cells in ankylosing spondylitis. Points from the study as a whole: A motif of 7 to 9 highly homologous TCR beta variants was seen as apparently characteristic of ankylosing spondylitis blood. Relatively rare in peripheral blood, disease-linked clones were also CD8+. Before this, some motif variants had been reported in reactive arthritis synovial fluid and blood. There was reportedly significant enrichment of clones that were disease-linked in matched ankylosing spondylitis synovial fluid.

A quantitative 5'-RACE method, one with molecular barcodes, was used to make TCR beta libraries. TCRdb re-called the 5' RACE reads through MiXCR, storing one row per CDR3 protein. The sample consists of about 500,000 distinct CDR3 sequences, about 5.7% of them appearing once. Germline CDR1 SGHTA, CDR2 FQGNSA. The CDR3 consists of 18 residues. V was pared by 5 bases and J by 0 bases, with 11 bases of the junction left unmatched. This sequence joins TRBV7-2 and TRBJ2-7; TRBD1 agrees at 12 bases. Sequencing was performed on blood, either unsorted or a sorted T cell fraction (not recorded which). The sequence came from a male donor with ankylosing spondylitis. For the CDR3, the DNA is TGTGCCAGCAGCCGGAAACCTACGGGACAGGGGGCCTCCTACGAGCAGTACTTC. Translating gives CASSRKPTGQGASYEQYF.